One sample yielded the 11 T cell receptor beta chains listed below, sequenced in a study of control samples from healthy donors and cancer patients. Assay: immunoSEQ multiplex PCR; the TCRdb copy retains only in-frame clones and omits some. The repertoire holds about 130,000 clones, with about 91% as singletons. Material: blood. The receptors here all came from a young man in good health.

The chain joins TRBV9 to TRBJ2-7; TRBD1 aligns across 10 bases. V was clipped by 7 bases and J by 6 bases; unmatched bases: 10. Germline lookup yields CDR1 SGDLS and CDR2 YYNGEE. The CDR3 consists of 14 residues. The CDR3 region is CASGRDRGTSEQYF. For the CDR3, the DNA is TGTGCCAGCGGACGGGACAGGGGAACAAGCGAGCAGTACTTC.

The CDR3 sequence is CASSSRQLSGANVLTF. Written as DNA, the CDR3 is TGTGCCAGCAGCTCTCGACAGCTCTCTGGGGCCAACGTCCTGACTTTC. The chain is built from TRBV21-1 and TRBJ2-6; the table's D call, TRBD1, was not checked against the DNA. TRBV21-1 is a listed pseudogene. The CDR3 consists of 16 residues.

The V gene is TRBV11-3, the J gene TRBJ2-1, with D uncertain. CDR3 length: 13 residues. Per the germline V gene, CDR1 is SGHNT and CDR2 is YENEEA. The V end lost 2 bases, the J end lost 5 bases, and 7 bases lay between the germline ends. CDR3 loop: CASSLWGNNEQFF. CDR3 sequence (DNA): TGTGCCAGCAGCTTATGGGGAAACAATGAGCAGTTCTTC.

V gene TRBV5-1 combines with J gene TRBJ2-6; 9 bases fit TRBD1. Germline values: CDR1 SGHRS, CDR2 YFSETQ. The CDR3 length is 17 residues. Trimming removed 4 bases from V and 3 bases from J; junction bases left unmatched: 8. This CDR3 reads CASSQGQGSFGANVLTF. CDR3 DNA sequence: TGCGCCAGCAGCCAGGGACAGGGCTCCTTTGGGGCCAACGTCCTGACTTTC.

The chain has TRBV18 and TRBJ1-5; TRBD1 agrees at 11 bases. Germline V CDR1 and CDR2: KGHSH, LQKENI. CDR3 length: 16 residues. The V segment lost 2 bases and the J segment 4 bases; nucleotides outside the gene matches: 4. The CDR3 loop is CASSPSRDRGNQPQHF. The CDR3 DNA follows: TGTGCCAGCTCACCATCGCGGGACAGGGGGAATCAGCCCCAGCATTTT.

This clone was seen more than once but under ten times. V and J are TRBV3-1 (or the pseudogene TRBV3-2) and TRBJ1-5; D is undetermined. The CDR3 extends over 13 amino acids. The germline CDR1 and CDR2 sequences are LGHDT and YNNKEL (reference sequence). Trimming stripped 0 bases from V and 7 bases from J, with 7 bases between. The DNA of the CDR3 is TGTGCCAGCAGCCAAGACATCCGGCAGCCCCAGCATTTT. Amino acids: CASSQDIRQPQHF.

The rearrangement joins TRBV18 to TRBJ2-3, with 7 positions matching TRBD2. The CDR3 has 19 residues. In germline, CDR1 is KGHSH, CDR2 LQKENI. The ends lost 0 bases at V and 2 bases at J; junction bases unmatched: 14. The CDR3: CASSPPALSGEFSTDTQYF. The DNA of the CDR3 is TGTGCCAGCTCACCACCGGCGTTGAGCGGGGAGTTTTCCACAGATACGCAGTATTTT.

Written as DNA, the CDR3 is TGTGCCAGCAGCTTAGGCAGGCTGGATGAGCAGTTCTTC. Its translation is CASSLGRLDEQFF. V is TRBV11-3 and J is TRBJ2-1, with unresolved D. CDR3 length equals 13 residues. Looked up from germline, CDR1 is SGHNT and CDR2 is YENEEA. The ends were cut back, 1 base at V and 8 bases at J, with 9 bases in the middle.

The CDR3 DNA follows: TGTGCCAGCTCACCGGGACAGATCAATGAGCAGTTCTTC. This sequence encodes CASSPGQINEQFF. The chain is built from TRBV18 and TRBJ2-1, with 7 bases that match TRBD1. Looked up from germline, CDR1 is KGHSH and CDR2 is LQKENI. The CDR3 sequence is 13 residues long. V lost 3 bases to trimming and J lost 6 bases; unmatched junction nucleotides: 2.

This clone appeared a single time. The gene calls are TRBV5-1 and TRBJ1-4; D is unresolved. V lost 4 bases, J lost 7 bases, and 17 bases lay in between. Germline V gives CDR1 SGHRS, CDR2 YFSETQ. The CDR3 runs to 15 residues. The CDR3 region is CASSPLFGVGEKLFF. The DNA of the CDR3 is TGCGCCAGCAGCCCCCTTTTTGGGGTAGGTGAAAAACTGTTTTTT.

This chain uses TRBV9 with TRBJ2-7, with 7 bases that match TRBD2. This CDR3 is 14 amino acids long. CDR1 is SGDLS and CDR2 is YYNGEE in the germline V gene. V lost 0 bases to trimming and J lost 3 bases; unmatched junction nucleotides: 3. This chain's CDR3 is CASSVAGGIYEQYF. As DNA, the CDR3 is TGTGCCAGCAGCGTAGCGGGGGGTATCTACGAGCAGTACTTC.